The source of this T cell receptor beta chain is a study of a mutant IDH1 vaccine in newly diagnosed glioma. The table came from immunoSEQ multiplex PCR; TCRdb's copy has only in-frame clones and leaves some out. The sample has 65,000 to 70,000 clones, 70% to 90% seen once. Time point noted: baseline, week 1 (first vaccination visit). The treatment denotes: pre-vaccination baseline after standard-of-care therapy. V lost 5 bases, J lost 4 bases, and 8 bases stayed unmatched. In germline, CDR1 is MNHEY, CDR2 SMNVEV (reference sequence). This CDR3 has 16 amino acids. This clonotype was sampled from a man in his thirties or forties with glioma. The specimen comprised PBMCs, sampled from a glioma patient treated with radiotherapy, temozolomide or both. The rearrangement joins TRBV27 to TRBJ2-3; 11 bases align to TRBD2. CDR3 in DNA: TGTGCCAGCAGTCCAAGACCGGGACTAGCGGCAGATACGCAGTATTTT. Translating it yields CASSPRPGLAADTQYF.